Listed here are 16 T cell receptor beta chains from one sample, sequenced in a study of T cells in Graves' hyperthyroidism and ophthalmopathy. Amplification of TCR beta CDR3 regions used RNA as the template. First-round RT-PCR targeting the TCR CDR3 was performed with the HTBI primer set. TCRdb used MiXCR to reprocess the multiplex PCR reads, holding one entry per CDR3 protein. The data show about 720,000 distinct CDR3 sequences, about 19% seen once. Specimen: blood. The receptor source for this set is a woman aged 50 to 65 with Graves' hyperthyroidism that later progressed to Graves' ophthalmopathy.

This clonotype was seen at least ten times. V usage is TRBV3-1 and J usage is TRBJ2-7; D gene unclear. The germline CDR1 and CDR2 sequences are LGHDT and YNNKEL (reference sequence). The CDR3 spans 15 residues. V was pared by 0 bases and J by 6 bases, with 15 bases between. CDR3 sequence reads: CASSQESAHMGEQYF. In DNA form, the CDR3 reads TGTGCCAGCAGCCAAGAATCGGCCCACATGGGCGAGCAGTACTTC.

Ten or more counts support this clonotype. CDR3 DNA sequence: TGTGCCAGCACCAAGGCAGGCGGGGGCACTGAAGCTTTCTTT. Translated, it gives CASTKAGGGTEAFF. The chain is built from TRBV12-3 or TRBV12-4 and TRBJ1-1; possible D gene TRBD1, 5 bases. V was cut by 7 bases and J by 4 bases, with 16 bases left in between. The CDR3 is 14 residues long.

The chain has TRBV5-1 and TRBJ2-5, with TRBD2 as a possible D gene (6 bases). The germline gives CDR1 SGHRS, CDR2 YFSETQ. CDR3 size: 16 residues. V was pared by 2 bases and J by 2 bases, with 16 bases between. As DNA, the CDR3 is TGCGCCAGCAGCTTTTACGGCGGGGAGTCTCAAGAGACCCAGTACTTC. Its protein product is CASSFYGGESQETQYF.

The rearrangement uses TRBV4-2 and TRBJ2-2; no clear D gene. CDR3 length equals 17 residues. Germline-derived CDR1 and CDR2 are LGHNA and YNFKEQ. Trimming took 1 base from V and 0 from J, leaving 12 bases between them. CDR3 loop: CASSQAPPSSNTGELFF. The CDR3, as DNA: TGTGCCAGCAGCCAAGCCCCCCCGAGTTCGAACACCGGGGAGCTGTTTTTT.

This clonotype has just a few counts. DNA of the CDR3: TGTGCCAGCAGCCCCTTCCGTCCGGGACGCCGGGATACCGGGGAGCTGTTTTTT. This encodes CASSPFRPGRRDTGELFF. The chain links TRBV7-9 to TRBJ2-2; TRBD1 or TRBD2 may be the D gene (5 bases each). Trimming shortened V by 5 bases and J by 5 bases, and 24 bases separated the two germline ends. Germline CDR1 SEHNR, CDR2 FQNEAQ (reference sequence). The CDR3 runs to 18 residues.

V is TRBV28 and J is TRBJ2-7, with unresolved D. Trimming took 3 bases from V and 3 from J, leaving 6 bases between them. Germline lookup yields CDR1 MDHEN and CDR2 SYDVKM. The CDR3 is 12 amino acids. The chain's CDR3 is CASSFRNYEQYF. CDR3 DNA: TGTGCCAGCAGTTTCAGGAACTACGAGCAGTACTTC.

The V and J genes are TRBV9 and TRBJ2-2, with 10 bases identical to TRBD2. With 4 bases clipped from V and 4 bases from J, the junction kept 7 bases outside the gene matches. The CDR3 runs 16 residues. Per germline, CDR1 SGDLS and CDR2 YYNGEE. CDR3 nucleotide sequence: TGTGCCAGCAGCTCCCTCAGGACTAGCGGCACCGGGGAGCTGTTTTTT. Translating it yields CASSSLRTSGTGELFF.

The J gene is TRBJ1-5, the V gene TRBV4-1, with no clear D. There are 14 residues in the CDR3. Trimming took 5 bases from V and 4 from J, leaving 12 bases between them. CDR1 and CDR2 from the germline V gene are MGHRA and YSYEKL. CDR3 bases: TGCGCCAGCAGCGAAAGGGTCTCTAATCAGCCCCAGCATTTT. Translated, it gives CASSERVSNQPQHF.

In this sample, this clonotype turned up once. The chain carries TRBV6-2 or TRBV6-3 and TRBJ1-1, with a tentative D call TRBD1 (5 bases). Trimming pared 2 bases from V and 6 bases from J, leaving 16 bases between. Germline CDR1 MNHEY, CDR2 SVGEGT. CDR3 length equals 15 residues. The CDR3 loop is CASSYVQFRGAEAFF. The CDR3 region has the DNA TGTGCCAGCAGTTACGTCCAATTTAGGGGAGCTGAAGCTTTCTTT.

The gene calls are TRBV19 and TRBJ1-2; 11 bases map to TRBD1. The germline gives CDR1 LNHDA, CDR2 SQIVND (reference sequence). V shed 6 bases and J 3 bases; nucleotides not matched to a gene: 12. The CDR3 length is 17 residues. CDR3 protein: CASRTPDRGRLDYGYTF. The DNA for the CDR3 is TGTGCCAGTAGAACCCCGGACAGGGGGCGCCTGGACTATGGCTACACCTTC.

This clonotype was found many times. This chain uses TRBV20-1 with TRBJ2-7; D is perhaps TRBD1 (5 bases). The V gene's germline CDR1 is DFQATT and CDR2 SNEGSKA (reference sequence). The CDR3 totals 12 residues. Deletions cut 0 bases from V and 4 bases from J, with 7 bases between. In DNA form, the CDR3 reads TGCAGTGCTAGAGATAGGGGTTACGAGCAGTACTTC. It translates to CSARDRGYEQYF.

This sequence joins TRBV12-3 or TRBV12-4 and TRBJ2-3, with TRBD1 matching over 8 bases. The CDR3 runs to 14 residues. V lost 6 bases, J lost 0 bases, and 2 bases stayed unmatched. Here the CDR3 reads CASRDRASTDTQYF. The CDR3 coding sequence is TGTGCCAGCAGGGACAGGGCTAGCACAGATACGCAGTATTTT.

This rearrangement joins TRBV29-1 to TRBJ1-4, with D hard to call. The V gene lost 3 bases and the J gene lost 2 bases, with 7 bases spanning the gap. Germline assignment: CDR1 SQVTM and CDR2 ANQGSEA. The CDR3 runs to 13 residues. The CDR3 spells CSVDGQTNEKLFF. CDR3 coding DNA: TGCAGCGTTGATGGTCAGACTAATGAAAAACTGTTTTTT.

This clonotype was seen a few times. The V gene is TRBV12-3 or TRBV12-4, the J gene TRBJ2-2; possible D gene TRBD2, 5 bases. The length of the CDR3 is 15 residues. V was clipped by 4 bases and J by 3 bases, with 12 bases between them. The chain's CDR3 is CASSSWERDTGELFF. CDR3 DNA: TGTGCCAGCAGTTCGTGGGAGAGGGACACCGGGGAGCTGTTTTTT.

This clonotype was observed a handful of times. The genes are TRBV30 and TRBJ2-7; weak D call: TRBD2 (6 bases). CDR1 is GTSNPN and CDR2 is SVGIG in the germline V gene (reference sequence). Trimming removed 0 bases from V and 5 bases from J, with 11 bases in between. CDR3 length: 13 residues. CDR3 in DNA: TGTGCCTGGAGTGTGCGCGGGGCCGACGAGCAGTACTTC. This gives the protein CAWSVRGADEQYF.

This clonotype appeared many times. V gene TRBV7-8 combines with J gene TRBJ2-1, with 8 bases that match TRBD2. The junction had 8 bases not matched to a gene; V was cut back by 1 base and J by 0 bases. This CDR3 contains 18 residues. The V gene's germline CDR1 is SGHVS and CDR2 FQNEAQ. The CDR3 region is CASSLGEIAGSSYNEQFF. The CDR3 nucleotides are TGTGCCAGCAGCTTAGGGGAGATAGCGGGGAGCTCCTACAATGAGCAGTTCTTC.